This T cell receptor (beta chain) was sequenced for a study of OX40 agonist ivuxolimab in advanced cancers. Points from the study as a whole: The study found that CD8+ T cells averaged more expanded clones than CD4+. Which antigen the expanded peripheral T cells recognized is unknown. The study observed clonal expansion of CD4+ and CD8+ blood T cells by week 6 at 0.1 to 3.0 mg/kg.

As concerns this clone: Its antigen remains unidentified.

The assay was immunoSEQ multiplex PCR, and TCRdb's table has in-frame clones only and misses some. Of 75,000 to 90,000 clones listed, 84% are singletons. The sample here was CD4+ or CD8+ T cells sorted from blood, taken in a trial of the OX40 agonist ivuxolimab. The clonotype originates from an adult with an advanced solid tumor such as melanoma, head and neck, liver or kidney cancer.

In DNA form, the CDR3 reads TGTGCCAGCAGTTACGGAGGAATGAACACTGAAGCTTTCTTT. It specifies CASSYGGMNTEAFF. The chain combines TRBV6-6 with TRBJ1-1; D unclear. V was shortened by 2 bases and J by 0 bases, with 7 bases between the two germline ends. Germline V CDR1 and CDR2: MNHNY, SVGAGI (reference sequence). This CDR3 is built from 14 residues.